This T cell receptor (beta chain) was identified in a study of blood T cell repertoires in COVID-19. Assay: immunoSEQ multiplex PCR; the TCRdb copy retains only in-frame clones and omits some. Of some 350,000 clones listed, nearly 90% are singletons. The V and J ends lost 4 bases and 4 bases, in that order; junction bases with no gene match: 9. The CDR3 has 17 residues. Germline CDR1 reads MNHEY; CDR2 reads SMNVEV (reference sequence). The receptor was derived from a man between 18 and 29 years old with active or convalescent COVID-19. Sequencing was performed on peripheral blood. The chain joins TRBV27 to TRBJ2-2, with 10 bases that match TRBD1. In DNA form, the CDR3 reads TGTGCCAGCAGTTATGTTAGGACAGGGGGTACCACCGGGGAGCTGTTTTTT. It is translated as CASSYVRTGGTTGELFF.